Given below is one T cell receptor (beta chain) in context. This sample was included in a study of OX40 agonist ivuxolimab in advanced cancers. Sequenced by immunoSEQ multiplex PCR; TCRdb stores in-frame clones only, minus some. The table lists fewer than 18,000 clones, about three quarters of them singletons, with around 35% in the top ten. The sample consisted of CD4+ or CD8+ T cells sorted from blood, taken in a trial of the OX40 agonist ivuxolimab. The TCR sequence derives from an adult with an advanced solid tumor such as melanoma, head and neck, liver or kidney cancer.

CDR3 residues: CASSTGRRETQYF. The CDR3 DNA follows: TGTGCCAGTAGTACCGGGAGGAGAGAGACCCAGTACTTC. The chain uses TRBV19 and TRBJ2-5, with 7 bases that match TRBD2. J gave up 4 bases and V 4 bases, and 3 bases lay outside the gene matches. Germline assignment: CDR1 LNHDA and CDR2 SQIVND (reference sequence). The CDR3 sequence is 13 residues long.